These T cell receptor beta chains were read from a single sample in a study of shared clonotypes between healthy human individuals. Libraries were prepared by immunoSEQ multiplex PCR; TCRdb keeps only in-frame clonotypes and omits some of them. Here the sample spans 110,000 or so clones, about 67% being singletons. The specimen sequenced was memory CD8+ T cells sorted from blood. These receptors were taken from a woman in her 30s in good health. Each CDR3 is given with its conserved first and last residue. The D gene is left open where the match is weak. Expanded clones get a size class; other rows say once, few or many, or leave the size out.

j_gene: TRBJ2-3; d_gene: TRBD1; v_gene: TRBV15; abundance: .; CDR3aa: CATSRVQGRVSGHFTDTQYF; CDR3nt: TGTGCCACCAGCAGAGTACAGGGGCGCGTAAGCGGCCACTTTACAGATACGCAGTATTTT
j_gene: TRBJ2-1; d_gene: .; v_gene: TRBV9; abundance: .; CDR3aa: CASSVGGVIINEQFF; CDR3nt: TGTGCCAGCAGCGTAGGGGGGGTGATTATTAATGAGCAGTTCTTC
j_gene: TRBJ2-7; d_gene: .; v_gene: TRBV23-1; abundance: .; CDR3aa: CASSQFKSRVPDGYEQYF; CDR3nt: TGCGCCAGCAGTCAATTTAAGTCTAGGGTACCGGATGGCTACGAGCAGTACTTC
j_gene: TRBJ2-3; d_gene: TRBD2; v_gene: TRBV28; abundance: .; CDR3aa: CASSSSFRRRGGTDTQYF; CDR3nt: TGTGCCAGCAGCTCTTCTTTCCGTAGGCGGGGGGGCACAGATACGCAGTATTTT
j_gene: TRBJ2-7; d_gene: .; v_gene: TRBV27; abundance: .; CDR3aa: CASSLVGVDEQYF; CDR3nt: TGTGCCAGCAGTTTGGTAGGGGTGGACGAGCAGTACTTC
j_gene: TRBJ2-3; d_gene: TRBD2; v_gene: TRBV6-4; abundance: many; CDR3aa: CASSEVAGDRDTQYF; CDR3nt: TGTGCCAGCAGTGAAGTAGCGGGAGATAGAGATACGCAGTATTTT
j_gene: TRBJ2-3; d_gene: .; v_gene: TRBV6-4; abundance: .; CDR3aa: CASTPGSGSTDTQYF; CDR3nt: TGTGCCAGCACCCCAGGGTCCGGGAGCACAGATACGCAGTATTTT
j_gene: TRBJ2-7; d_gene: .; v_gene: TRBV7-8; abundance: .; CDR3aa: CASSLGIAYEQYF; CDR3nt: TGTGCCAGCAGCTTAGGCATCGCCTACGAGCAGTACTTC
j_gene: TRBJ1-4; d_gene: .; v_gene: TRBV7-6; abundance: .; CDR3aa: CASSPRGGFGKLFF; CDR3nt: TGTGCCAGCAGCCCCCGGGGAGGGTTTGGAAAACTGTTTTTT
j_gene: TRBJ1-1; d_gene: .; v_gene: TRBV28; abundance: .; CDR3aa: CASSPPANTEAFF; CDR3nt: TGTGCCAGCAGTCCACCGGCGAACACTGAAGCTTTCTTT
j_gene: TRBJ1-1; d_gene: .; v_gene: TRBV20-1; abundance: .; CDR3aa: CSAPARPEAFF; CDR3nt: TGCAGTGCACCAGCCAGACCTGAAGCTTTCTTT
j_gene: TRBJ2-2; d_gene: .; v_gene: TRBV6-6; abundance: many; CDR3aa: CASSYPRGGGELFF; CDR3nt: TGTGCCAGCAGTTACCCCAGGGGAGGCGGGGAGCTGTTTTTT
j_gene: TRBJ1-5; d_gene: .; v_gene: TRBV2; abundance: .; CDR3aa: CASTGSNQPQHF; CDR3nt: TGTGCCAGCACGGGGAGCAATCAGCCCCAGCATTTT
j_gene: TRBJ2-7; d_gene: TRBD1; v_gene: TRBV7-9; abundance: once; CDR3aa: CASSLMGTGDYEQYF; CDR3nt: TGTGCCAGCAGCTTAATGGGGACAGGGGACTACGAGCAGTACTTC
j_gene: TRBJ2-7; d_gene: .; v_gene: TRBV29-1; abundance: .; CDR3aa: CSVAFMGMTYEQYF; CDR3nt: TGCAGCGTTGCTTTTATGGGGATGACCTACGAGCAGTACTTC
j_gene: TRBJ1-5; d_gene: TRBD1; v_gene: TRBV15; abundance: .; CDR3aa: CATSRGGQGDSNQPQHF; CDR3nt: TGTGCCACCAGCAGAGGAGGACAGGGTGACAGCAATCAGCCCCAGCATTTT
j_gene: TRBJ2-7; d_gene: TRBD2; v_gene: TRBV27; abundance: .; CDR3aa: CASSPLAGGSYEQYF; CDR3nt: TGTGCCAGCAGCCCACTAGCGGGAGGGTCCTACGAGCAGTACTTC
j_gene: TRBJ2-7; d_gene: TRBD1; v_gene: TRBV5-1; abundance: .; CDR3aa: CASSPGQEGSNEQYF; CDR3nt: TGCGCCAGCAGCCCGGGACAGGAGGGGTCTAACGAGCAGTACTTC
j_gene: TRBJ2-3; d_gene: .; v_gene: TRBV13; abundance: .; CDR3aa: CASSWSYSQVQYF; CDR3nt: TGTGCCAGCAGCTGGAGCTACAGTCAGGTGCAGTATTTT
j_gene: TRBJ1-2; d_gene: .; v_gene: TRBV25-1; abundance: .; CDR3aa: CASNPGWANYGYTF; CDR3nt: TGTGCCAGCAATCCGGGGTGGGCCAACTATGGCTACACCTTC
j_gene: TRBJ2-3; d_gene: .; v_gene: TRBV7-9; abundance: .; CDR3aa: CASSLGRDTQYF; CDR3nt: TGTGCCAGCAGCTTAGGGAGGGATACGCAGTATTTT
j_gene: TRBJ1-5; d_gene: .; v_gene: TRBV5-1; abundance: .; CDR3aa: CASSFAGELGQPQHF; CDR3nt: TGCGCCAGCAGCTTTGCGGGGGAGCTCGGTCAGCCCCAGCATTTT
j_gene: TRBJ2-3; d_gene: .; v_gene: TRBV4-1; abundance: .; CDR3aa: CASSQGPNSRYSHDTQYF; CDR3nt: TGCGCCAGCAGCCAAGGTCCCAACTCTAGATACAGTCACGATACGCAGTATTTT
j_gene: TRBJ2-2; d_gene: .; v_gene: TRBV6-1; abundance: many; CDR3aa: CASSVPGQTLNTGELFF; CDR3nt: TGTGCCAGCAGTGTCCCAGGACAGACCCTGAACACCGGGGAGCTGTTTTTT
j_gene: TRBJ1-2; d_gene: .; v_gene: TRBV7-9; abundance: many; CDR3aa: CASSPPGQTPHTEDGYTF; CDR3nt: TGTGCCAGCAGTCCACCCGGCCAGACACCTCACACGGAGGATGGCTACACCTTC
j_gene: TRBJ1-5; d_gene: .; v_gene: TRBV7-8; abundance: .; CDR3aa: CASSFSSGPQHF; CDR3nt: TGTGCCAGCAGCTTTTCCTCGGGGCCCCAGCATTTT
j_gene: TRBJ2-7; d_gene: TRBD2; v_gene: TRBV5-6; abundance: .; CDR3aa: CASSFPGLAGQSLYEQYF; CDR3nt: TGTGCCAGCAGCTTCCCGGGACTAGCGGGCCAAAGCCTCTACGAGCAGTACTTC
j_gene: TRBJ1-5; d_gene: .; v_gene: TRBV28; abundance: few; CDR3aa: CASSPDVSNQPQHF; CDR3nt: TGTGCCAGCAGCCCGGACGTTAGCAATCAGCCCCAGCATTTT
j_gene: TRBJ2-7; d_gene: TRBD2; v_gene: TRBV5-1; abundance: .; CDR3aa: CASSSLPGGSYEQYF; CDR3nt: TGCGCCAGCAGCTCCCTTCCGGGCGGGAGCTACGAGCAGTACTTC
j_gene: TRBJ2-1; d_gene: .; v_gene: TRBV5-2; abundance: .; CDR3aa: CASSLPSSGGREQFF; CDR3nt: TGTGCCAGCAGCTTACCGTCTAGCGGGGGGCGTGAGCAGTTCTTC
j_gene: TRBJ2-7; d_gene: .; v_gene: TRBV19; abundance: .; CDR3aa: CASSIALGGEQYF; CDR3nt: TGTGCCAGTAGTATTGCCCTGGGGGGCGAGCAGTACTTC
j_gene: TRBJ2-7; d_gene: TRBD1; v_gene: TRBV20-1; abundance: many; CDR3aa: CSGRGRQQYF; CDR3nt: TGCAGTGGAAGGGGGCGGCAGCAGTACTTC
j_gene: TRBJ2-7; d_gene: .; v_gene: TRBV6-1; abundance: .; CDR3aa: CASSEAAAASYEQYF; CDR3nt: TGTGCCAGCAGTGAAGCGGCGGCAGCCTCCTACGAGCAGTACTTC
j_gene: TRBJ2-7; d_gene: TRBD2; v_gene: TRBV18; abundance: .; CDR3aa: CASSLNSGIGYEQYF; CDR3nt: TGTGCCAGCTCTCTTAATAGCGGGATAGGGTACGAGCAGTACTTC